The 20 T cell receptor beta chains below come from one sample, sequenced in a study of cytomegalovirus exposure and HLA in healthy donors (dated by TCRdb to 2016 to 2017). Library preparation used the immunoSEQ multiplex PCR assay. For the multiplex PCR, a mixture combining 60 forward primers for TCR Vbeta segments and 13 reverse primers for TCR Jbeta segments was used. In its TCRdb copy, this immuneACCESS table keeps in-frame sequences only and misses some clones. Where compared with another copy, unresolved V genes explain less than half of these, and the others have no known cause. For this sample the table gives about 140,000 clones, of which roughly 80% were detected only once. The top ten clonotypes cover around 6.8% of the sample. The sample comprised PBMCs. The receptors shown here come from a man in his forties or fifties in good health and CMV-seropositive.

This clone has more than one count but fewer than ten. J is TRBJ2-7 and V is TRBV5-1, with D possibly TRBD2 on 6 matching bases. The CDR3 loop spans 15 amino acids. Germline assignment: CDR1 SGHRS and CDR2 YFSETQ. V lost 4 bases and J 2 bases, leaving 16 bases between the germline ends. The DNA for the CDR3 is TGCGCCAGCAGCGGGGGGACGGGATCCCCCTACGAGCAGTACTTC. Its protein is CASSGGTGSPYEQYF.

To note about this clone: This same CDR3 is encoded by further DNA sequences in the sample. The chain joins TRBV27 to TRBJ2-7; TRBD2 is a possible D gene (6 bases). The germline V gene has CDR1 MNHEY and CDR2 SMNVEV (reference sequence). This CDR3 comprises 13 residues. The ends were cut back, 8 bases at V and 2 bases at J, with 13 bases in the middle. CDR3 amino acids: CASRLAEPYEQYF. In DNA form, the CDR3 reads TGTGCCAGCCGATTAGCGGAACCCTACGAGCAGTACTTC.

A single count supports this clone. This chain joins TRBV5-1 and TRBJ2-1; D is uncertain. V dropped 0 bases and J dropped 8 bases, with 9 bases sitting between them. CDR3 length: 13 amino acids. Germline loops: CDR1 SGHRS, CDR2 YFSETQ. CDR3 loop: CASSLEPADEQFF. The CDR3 nucleotides read TGCGCCAGCAGCTTGGAACCTGCGGATGAGCAGTTCTTC.

This clone was recorded only once. V is TRBV19 and J is TRBJ1-1, with a tentative D call TRBD1 (6 bases). The CDR3 has 15 amino acids. Germline V CDR1 and CDR2: LNHDA, SQIVND (reference sequence). Trimming left V 6 bases short and J 0 bases short, with 14 bases between. The CDR3 here is CASSPLRDMNTEAFF. For the CDR3, the DNA is TGTGCCAGTAGCCCCCTCCGGGACATGAACACTGAAGCTTTCTTT.

The chain links TRBV4-3 to TRBJ1-5; TRBD1 agrees at 7 bases. V was pared by 0 bases and J by 5 bases, with 4 bases of the junction left unmatched. Germline lookup yields CDR1 LGHNA and CDR2 YSLEER. The CDR3 covers 15 residues. CDR3 nucleotides: TGCGCCAGCAGCCAAGATCCCAGGGGGGATCAGCCCCAGCATTTT. Its translation is CASSQDPRGDQPQHF.

This rearrangement joins TRBV15 to TRBJ2-3, with D uncertain. The ends were cut back, 0 bases at V and 6 bases at J, with 10 bases in the middle. From germline, CDR1 is LNHNV and CDR2 YYDKDF (reference sequence). This CDR3 has 14 residues. CDR3 in amino acids: CATSRDLGRDTQYF. CDR3 nucleotides: TGTGCCACCAGCAGAGATTTGGGCAGGGATACGCAGTATTTT.

The rearrangement uses TRBV19 and TRBJ2-3; 8 bases align to TRBD1. CDR3 length equals 16 residues. Trimming cost V 5 bases and J 1 base; bases outside gene matches: 8. Germline V gene sequence: CDR1 LNHDA, CDR2 SQIVND (reference sequence). The CDR3 here is CASSLKTGVGTDTQYF. CDR3 nucleotide sequence: TGTGCCAGTAGTCTTAAGACAGGGGTTGGCACAGATACGCAGTATTTT. Looking up the rest from reference TRBV19 and TRBJ2-3 gives the full variable domain: DGGITQSPKYLFRKEGQNVTLSCEQNLNHDAMYWYRQDPGQGLRLIYYSQIVNDFQKGDIAEGYSVSREKKESFPLTVTSAQKNPTAFYLCASSLKTGVGTDTQYFGPGTRLTVL.

This rearrangement joins TRBV13 to TRBJ2-2; 7 bases match TRBD1. This CDR3 spans 14 amino acids. Germline assignment: CDR1 PRHDT and CDR2 FYEKMQ (reference sequence). With 7 bases clipped from V and 1 base from J, the junction kept 3 bases outside the gene matches. The CDR3 DNA is TGTGCCAGCACTACAGGGGTGAACACCGGGGAGCTGTTTTTT. Translating it yields CASTTGVNTGELFF.

This chain joins TRBV21-1 and TRBJ1-1. TRBV21-1 is described as a pseudogene. The CDR3 length is 15 residues. The CDR3 DNA reads TGTGCCAGCAGCCGACAACGGGGGGGGAACACTGAAGCTTTCTTT. It codes for CASSRQRGGNTEAFF.

J is TRBJ2-6 and V is TRBV19, with TRBD1 as a possible D gene (5 bases). Germline V gene data show CDR1 as LNHDA and CDR2 as SQIVND (reference sequence). Trimming pared 3 bases from V and 1 base from J, leaving 7 bases between. CDR3 length: 15 amino acids. CDR3 sequence reads: CASSMQGSGANVLTF. CDR3 DNA sequence: TGTGCCAGTAGTATGCAGGGTTCTGGGGCCAACGTCCTGACTTTC.

The V gene is TRBV6-1, the J gene TRBJ1-5; D unresolved. The V end was cut by 8 bases, the J end by 5 bases, with 10 bases between. Looked up from germline, CDR1 is MNHNS and CDR2 is SASEGT. This CDR3 has 12 amino acids. CDR3 DNA sequence: TGTGCCAGCCTCGGGAATTATCAGCCCCAGCATTTT. It codes for CASLGNYQPQHF.

The V gene is TRBV30, the J gene TRBJ2-4, with D uncertain. The CDR3 has 13 residues. V was cut by 0 bases and J by 6 bases, with 9 bases left in between. Germline CDR1 and CDR2: GTSNPN and SVGIG (reference sequence). The DNA of the CDR3 is TGTGCCTGGAGTGTCAGGTTGGGAAACATTCAGTACTTC. Protein: CAWSVRLGNIQYF.

This clone was observed a few times. This sequence joins TRBV19 and TRBJ2-1, with TRBD1 matching 11 bases. The CDR3 has 15 amino acids. The trim removed 3 bases at V and 4 bases at J, leaving 2 bases unmatched. Germline loops: CDR1 LNHDA, CDR2 SQIVND (reference sequence). The CDR3 coding sequence is TGTGCCAGTAGTATGGACAGGGGGCTATACAATGAGCAGTTCTTC. Protein sequence: CASSMDRGLYNEQFF.

This chain joins TRBV5-1 and TRBJ2-1; 12 positions match TRBD1. Per the germline V gene, CDR1 is SGHRS and CDR2 is YFSETQ. The CDR3 is 15 residues long. The trim removed 5 bases at V and 6 bases at J, leaving 6 bases unmatched. The CDR3 coding sequence is TGCGCCAGCAGTCAGGGACAGGGGGCGATCAATGAGCAGTTCTTC. This encodes CASSQGQGAINEQFF.

This clone was seen only a few times. The gene calls are TRBV21-1 and TRBJ2-7; TRBD2, as called in the table, went unchecked against the DNA. TRBV21-1 is flagged as a pseudogene. The CDR3 is 17 amino acids. In DNA, the CDR3 is TGTGCCAGCAGCAAGGGGGGAGGTACCCCAGACTCCTACGAGCAGTACTTC. Translating it yields CASSKGGGTPDSYEQYF.

J is TRBJ2-5 and V is TRBV18; TRBD1 is a possible D gene (5 bases). Per the germline V gene, CDR1 is KGHSH and CDR2 is LQKENI. The V gene lost 2 bases and the J gene lost 0 bases, with 10 bases spanning the gap. This CDR3 spans 15 amino acids. CDR3 region: CASSPRGVNQETQYF. CDR3 nucleotide sequence: TGTGCCAGCTCACCAAGGGGCGTAAACCAAGAGACCCAGTACTTC.

This clone was detected only once. The gene calls are TRBV28 and TRBJ1-2, with D perhaps matching TRBD1 (5 bases). This CDR3 comprises 14 residues. The germline V and J ends were trimmed by 4 bases and 4 bases, with 13 bases remaining between them. Germline assignment: CDR1 MDHEN and CDR2 SYDVKM. DNA of the CDR3: TGTGCCAGCAGTTCTCCGGGCAGGGCCTATGGCTACACCTTC. It encodes CASSSPGRAYGYTF.

The chain carries TRBV7-9 and TRBJ1-5; tentatively, D is TRBD1 (5 bases). V lost 2 bases to trimming and J lost 7 bases, with 9 bases between them. The CDR3 contains 13 residues. Germline V gives CDR1 SEHNR, CDR2 FQNEAQ (reference sequence). The CDR3: CASSLTGLQPQHF. CDR3 DNA: TGTGCCAGCAGCTTAACAGGCTTGCAGCCCCAGCATTTT.

The chain uses TRBV28 and TRBJ2-7; D possibly corresponds to TRBD2 (5 bases). Germline loops: CDR1 MDHEN, CDR2 SYDVKM. The CDR3 totals 11 residues. V was cut by 6 bases and J by 5 bases, with 8 bases left in between. Here the CDR3 DNA reads TGTGCCAGCAGAAGAGGGAACGAGCAGTACTTC. This encodes CASRRGNEQYF.

The DNA of the CDR3 is TGTGCCAGCAGCTCCGGACTAGCGGGAGATGTAGTGTCCTACAATGAGCAGTTCTTC. Translating gives CASSSGLAGDVVSYNEQFF. The chain employs TRBV7-9 and TRBJ2-1; 13 bases are shared with TRBD2. Germline loops: CDR1 SEHNR, CDR2 FQNEAQ (reference sequence). With 4 bases clipped from V and 1 base from J, the junction kept 10 bases outside the gene matches. CDR3 length: 19 residues.